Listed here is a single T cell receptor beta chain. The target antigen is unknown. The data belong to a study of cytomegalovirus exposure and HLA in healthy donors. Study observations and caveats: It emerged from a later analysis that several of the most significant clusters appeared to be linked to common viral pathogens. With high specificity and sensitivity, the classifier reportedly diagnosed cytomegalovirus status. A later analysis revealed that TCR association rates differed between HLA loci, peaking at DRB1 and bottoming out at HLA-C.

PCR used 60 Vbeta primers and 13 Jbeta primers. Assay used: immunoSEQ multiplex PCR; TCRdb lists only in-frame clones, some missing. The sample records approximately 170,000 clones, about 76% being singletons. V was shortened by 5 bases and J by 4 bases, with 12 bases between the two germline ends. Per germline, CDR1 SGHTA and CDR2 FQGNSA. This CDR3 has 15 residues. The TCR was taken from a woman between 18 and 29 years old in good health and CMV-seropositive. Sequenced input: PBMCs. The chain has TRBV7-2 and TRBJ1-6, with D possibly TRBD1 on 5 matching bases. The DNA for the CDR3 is TGTGCCAGCAGCCCCCGTGACAGTTATAATTCACCCCTCCACTTT. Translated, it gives CASSPRDSYNSPLHF.